The following is a T cell receptor beta chain sequence with its context. Its antigen is unidentified. There are 14 residues in the CDR3. The V gene's germline CDR1 is MNHEY and CDR2 SMNVEV (reference sequence). The ends were cut back, 10 bases at V and 5 bases at J, with 21 bases in the middle. Deep-level settings were used for running the assay. Authors' methods: Filtering differed because ImmunoSEQ produced junction-only sequences that carried no quality scores. Method: immunoSEQ multiplex PCR; TCRdb's copy keeps in-frame clones and lacks some. D and trimming were read from the DNA, whereas the V and J calls and clone size are those reported in that table. Among about 2.1 million clones listed, over 85% were seen once. This sample was included in a study of shared clonotypes between healthy human individuals. Broader study findings: Generally, naive subsets (rather than memory subsets) showed larger estimated richness. Only blood underwent sampling, and tissue repertoires likely differ.

Naive CD8 isolation took CD45RO-negative cells positively selected for CCR7 and excluded terminally differentiated effector memory CD45RA+ cells. The J gene is TRBJ2-7, the V gene TRBV27, with D perhaps matching TRBD1 or TRBD2 (5 bases each). This receptor was obtained from a man between 18 and 35 years old in good health. Some clones in this sample may be carry-over from other donors' samples. The sample comprised naive CD8+ T cells from PBMCs. In nucleotides, the CDR3 is TGTGCCACCTCTAGCCCCAGGGTGAATCACGAGCAGTACTTC. Its translation is CATSSPRVNHEQYF.